Listed here is a single T cell receptor (beta chain). Its target is unknown. This record belongs to a study of blood T cells in healthy people across ages. Study background: Using template switching, researchers captured about one barcoded beta molecule for each two T cells.

The use of a sample-barcoded 5' primer and a J-beta primer mix characterized a second PCR of 7 to 11 cycles. TCRdb independently ran MiXCR on the 5' RACE reads; one entry per CDR3 protein. The sample records more than 650,000 distinct CDR3 sequences, 22% being singletons. Germline V gene lookup returns CDR1 LNHDA and CDR2 SQIVND (reference sequence). The CDR3 covers 15 residues. V shed 3 bases and J shed 0 bases, with 9 bases lying between them. Findings and limits, study-wide: Roughly linear age-related decline in beta diversity appeared, significant by age approximately 41. Unknown CMV status may confound age-related changes in expanded clones.

This clonotype was obtained from a man aged 70-80 years in good health. The chain combines TRBV19 with TRBJ1-5, with D unresolved. Specimen: blood. The CDR3 DNA follows: TGTGCCAGTAGTATTAACCACAATAGCAATCAGCCCCAGCATTTT. Encoded protein: CASSINHNSNQPQHF.